This T cell receptor beta chain appears in the sequencing data of a study of blood T cell repertoires in COVID-19. As for the study in general: Acute and convalescent COVID-19 samples came from the United States, Italy and Spain. Nucleic acid was either cDNA or gDNA, and it came from T cells, B-cell-depleted T cells, or PBMCs.

In the original workflow: Reference gene primer amplification gave nucleated cell count estimates. Assay used: immunoSEQ multiplex PCR; TCRdb lists only in-frame clones, some missing. The V and J calls and clone size are taken from that table; D and trimming were inferred from the DNA. Here the sample spans 110,000 to 150,000 clones, about 84% being singletons. Per the germline V gene, CDR1 is SGHRS and CDR2 is YFSETQ. The CDR3 is made up of 14 amino acids. V shed 0 bases and J shed 6 bases, with 7 bases lying between them. This clonotype originated in a woman in her fifties or sixties with acute or convalescent COVID-19. This chain connects TRBV5-1 to TRBJ1-6; no reliable D call. Sequenced material: peripheral blood. The CDR3 bases are TGCGCCAGCAGCTTGGGACTCACTAATTCACCCCTCCACTTT. Protein sequence: CASSLGLTNSPLHF.